The clone carrying this T cell receptor (beta chain) has just one count. The sample originates from a study of blood T cell repertoires in COVID-19. About the study: Sites across the United States, Italy and Spain contributed samples from acute and convalescent COVID-19.

Assay: immunoSEQ multiplex PCR; the TCRdb copy retains only in-frame clones and omits some. The sample lists nearly 80,000 clones; 82% were seen once. This CDR3 comprises 16 residues. V dropped 4 bases and J dropped 3; count of bases not matched to a gene: 6. Germline values: CDR1 LGHNA, CDR2 YNFKEQ. The TCR was taken from a woman aged 70 to 79 with acute or convalescent COVID-19. Sequencing used peripheral blood. The J gene is TRBJ2-2, the V gene TRBV4-2; 9 bases are a match to TRBD2. The CDR3 is CASSRVAGADTGELFF. As DNA, the CDR3 is TGTGCCAGCAGCCGGGTAGCGGGAGCGGACACCGGGGAGCTGTTTTTT.